What follows is one T cell receptor (beta chain) and its context. The data originate from a study of cytomegalovirus exposure and HLA in healthy donors. Trimming at V came to 7 bases and at J to 6 bases, leaving 10 bases not matched to a gene. The CDR3 is 15 residues long. Germline loops: CDR1 SGHDT, CDR2 YYEEEE. Libraries were prepared by immunoSEQ multiplex PCR; TCRdb keeps only in-frame clonotypes and omits some of them. The sample holds approximately 71,000 clones, less than 95% seen once. The specimen was PBMCs. The chain has TRBV5-6 and TRBJ1-4, with 9 bases fitting TRBD1. The sequence was obtained from a woman aged 18 to 35 in good health and CMV-seronegative. The DNA for the CDR3 is TGTGCCAGCGGGACAGGGAGAGGGGAGGATGAAAAACTGTTTTTT. This sequence encodes CASGTGRGEDEKLFF.